The rows below give T cell receptor beta chains drawn from one sample of a study of OX40 agonist ivuxolimab in advanced cancers. Sequencing used immunoSEQ multiplex PCR; TCRdb keeps in-frame clones, though not all of them. The repertoire holds 55,000 or so clones, with about 90% as singletons. The sample in question was CD4+ or CD8+ T cells sorted from blood, obtained in a trial of the OX40 agonist ivuxolimab. The source is an adult with an advanced solid tumor such as melanoma, head and neck, liver or kidney cancer. CDR3s include the opening cysteine and the closing phenylalanine or tryptophan.

>TRBV5-1
CASSLSGGRREQFF
>TRBV4-1
CASSRVYVPGANVLTF
>TRBV7-3
CASSSSTGTDTIYF
>TRBV7-8
CASSFSGTNSYEQYF
>TRBV10-2
CASSVGQHYGYTF
>TRBV10-3
CAISGEGLRVYEQYF
>TRBV5-1
CASSSPGGVGTGELFF
>TRBV5-4
CASSPGYRETPGTQYF
>TRBV5-1
CASSSGLVDEQFF
>TRBV27
CASSMGGTWNEQFF
>TRBV27
CAIRIAGSNTQYF
>TRBV6-1
CASSGQDTGGNTIYF
>TRBV30
CAWSNPLTGVLNTEAFF
>TRBV25-1
CASSEVGQGAGNEQFF
>TRBV7-2
CASSLDSGRSYEQYF
>TRBV18
CASSHPGRGLWNYGYTF
>TRBV28
CASSTPGSSYEQYF
>TRBV27
CASSLSFSGSLDEQFF
>TRBV5-6
CASSLPSGLNTEAFF
>TRBV15
CATSRVAGPYNEQFF
>TRBV4-2
CASSHTPLPGNTIYF
>TRBV5-3
CARSLSRGRQPQHF
>TRBV27
CASSGIGGAEAFF
>TRBV19
CASRSTGGSYF
>TRBV29-1
CSAHLGAVGTQYF
>TRBV28
CASSPGTWSKPQHF
>TRBV9
CASSFSGTESYEQYF
>TRBV14
CASSQDRGGGETQYF
>TRBV19
CASSRNPGQGYYQPQHF